The T cell receptor beta chain under discussion was sequenced for a study of blood T cell repertoires in COVID-19. This CDR3 contains 17 residues. V shed 3 bases and J 0 bases; nucleotides not matched to a gene: 6. Germline V gives CDR1 SEHNR, CDR2 FQNEAQ (reference sequence). Authors' methods: Reference gene primer amplification gave nucleated cell count estimates. Libraries were prepared by immunoSEQ multiplex PCR; TCRdb keeps only in-frame clonotypes and omits some of them. That table is the source of V, J and clone size, and D and trimming were worked out from the DNA. The data contain fewer than 90,000 clones, 72% of them singletons.

The sample was peripheral blood. The V and J genes are TRBV7-9 and TRBJ1-3; TRBD1 aligns across 9 bases. The TCR sequence derives from a woman older than 75 with acute or convalescent COVID-19. CDR3 protein: CASSFRQGVYSGNTIYF. The CDR3 region has the DNA TGTGCCAGCAGCTTTCGACAGGGGGTCTACTCTGGAAACACCATATATTTT.